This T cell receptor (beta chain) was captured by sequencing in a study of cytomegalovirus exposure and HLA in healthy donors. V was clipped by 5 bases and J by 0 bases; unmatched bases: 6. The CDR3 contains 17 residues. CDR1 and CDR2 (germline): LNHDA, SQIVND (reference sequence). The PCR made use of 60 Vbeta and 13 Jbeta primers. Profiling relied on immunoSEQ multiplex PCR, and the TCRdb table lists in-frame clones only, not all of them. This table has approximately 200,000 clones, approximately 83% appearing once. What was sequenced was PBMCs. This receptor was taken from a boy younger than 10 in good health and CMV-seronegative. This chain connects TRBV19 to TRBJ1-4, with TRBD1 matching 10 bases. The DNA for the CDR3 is TGTGCCAGTAGTCCTCGGGACAGGGGCTCAACTAATGAAAAACTGTTTTTT. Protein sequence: CASSPRDRGSTNEKLFF.